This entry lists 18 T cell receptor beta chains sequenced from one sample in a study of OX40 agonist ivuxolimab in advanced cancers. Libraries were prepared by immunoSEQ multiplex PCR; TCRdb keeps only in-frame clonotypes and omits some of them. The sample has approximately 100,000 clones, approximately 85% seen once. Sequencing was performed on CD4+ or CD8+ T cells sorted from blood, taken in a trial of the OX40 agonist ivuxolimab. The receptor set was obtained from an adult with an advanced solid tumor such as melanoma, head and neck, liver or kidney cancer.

Here the CDR3 reads CASSLREVETQYF. CDR3 nucleotide sequence: TGTGCCAGCAGCTTACGGGAGGTTGAGACCCAGTACTTC. The rearrangement joins TRBV5-4 to TRBJ2-5; 7 nucleotides line up with TRBD2. The CDR3 consists of 13 residues. Looked up from germline, CDR1 is SGHNT and CDR2 is YYREEE (reference sequence). The ends lost 2 bases at V and 5 bases at J; junction bases unmatched: 3.

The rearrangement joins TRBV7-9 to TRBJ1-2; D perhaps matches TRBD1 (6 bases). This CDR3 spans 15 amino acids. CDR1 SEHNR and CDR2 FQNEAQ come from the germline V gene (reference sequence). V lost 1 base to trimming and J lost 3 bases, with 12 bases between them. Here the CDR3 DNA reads TGTGCCAGCAGCTTAGATACAGGGTTTCACTATGGCTACACCTTC. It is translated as CASSLDTGFHYGYTF. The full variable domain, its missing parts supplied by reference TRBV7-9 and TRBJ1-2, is DTGVSQNPRHKITKRGQNVTFRCDPISEHNRLYWYRQTLGQGPEFLTYFQNEAQLEKSRLLSDRFSAERPKGSFSTLEIQRTEQGDSAMYLCASSLDTGFHYGYTFGSGTRLTVV.

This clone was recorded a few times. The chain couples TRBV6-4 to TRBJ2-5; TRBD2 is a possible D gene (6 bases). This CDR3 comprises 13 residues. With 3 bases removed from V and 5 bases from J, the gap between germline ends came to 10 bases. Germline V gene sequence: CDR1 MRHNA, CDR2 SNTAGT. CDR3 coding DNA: TGTGCCAGCAGTGAGCGGGATGGGGAGACCCAGTACTTC. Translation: CASSERDGETQYF.

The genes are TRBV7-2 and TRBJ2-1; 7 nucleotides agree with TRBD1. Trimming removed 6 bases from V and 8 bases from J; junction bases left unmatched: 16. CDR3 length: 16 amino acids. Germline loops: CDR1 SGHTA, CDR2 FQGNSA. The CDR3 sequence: CASRKQGIPLPHEQFF. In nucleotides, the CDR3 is TGTGCCAGCAGAAAACAGGGGATACCCCTACCGCATGAGCAGTTCTTC. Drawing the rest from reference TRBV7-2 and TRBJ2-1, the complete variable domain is GAGVSQSPSNKVTEKGKDVELRCDPISGHTALYWYRQSLGQGLEFLIYFQGNSAPDKSGLPSDRFSAERTGGSVSTLTIQRTQQEDSAVYLCASRKQGIPLPHEQFFGPGTRLTVL.

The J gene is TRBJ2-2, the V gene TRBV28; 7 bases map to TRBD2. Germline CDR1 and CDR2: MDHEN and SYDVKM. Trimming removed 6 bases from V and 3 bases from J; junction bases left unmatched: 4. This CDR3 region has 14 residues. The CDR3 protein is CASRGDYDTGELFF. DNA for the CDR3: TGTGCCAGCAGAGGGGACTACGACACCGGGGAGCTGTTTTTT.

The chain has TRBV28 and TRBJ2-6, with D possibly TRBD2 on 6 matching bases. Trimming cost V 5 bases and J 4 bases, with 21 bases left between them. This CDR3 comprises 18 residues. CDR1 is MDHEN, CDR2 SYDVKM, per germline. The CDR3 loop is CASSLGGLRVVGANVLTF. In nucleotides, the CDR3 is TGTGCCAGCAGTCTCGGGGGTCTGAGGGTAGTCGGGGCCAACGTCCTGACTTTC.

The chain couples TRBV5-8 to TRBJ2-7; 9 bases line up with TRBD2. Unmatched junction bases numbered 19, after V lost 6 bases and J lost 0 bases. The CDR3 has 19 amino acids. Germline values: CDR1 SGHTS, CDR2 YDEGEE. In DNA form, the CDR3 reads TGTGCCAGCAAATCGACCGCCTTTACTAGCGGGCGAAGCTCCTACGAGCAGTACTTC. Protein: CASKSTAFTSGRSSYEQYF.

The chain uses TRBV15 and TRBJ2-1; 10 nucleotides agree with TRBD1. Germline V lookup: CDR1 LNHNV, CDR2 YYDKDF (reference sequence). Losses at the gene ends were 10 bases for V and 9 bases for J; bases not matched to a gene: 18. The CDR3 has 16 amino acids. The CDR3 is CAIRVRDRGRRGEQFF. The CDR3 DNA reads TGTGCCATAAGGGTCCGAGACAGGGGGCGCCGGGGTGAGCAGTTCTTC.

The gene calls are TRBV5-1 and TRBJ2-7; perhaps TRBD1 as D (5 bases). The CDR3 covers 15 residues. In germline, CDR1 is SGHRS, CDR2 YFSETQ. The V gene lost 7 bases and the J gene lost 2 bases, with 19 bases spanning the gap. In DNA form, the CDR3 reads TGCGCCAGCCGGAAAAGCTTGGACATTACCTACGAGCAGTACTTC. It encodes CASRKSLDITYEQYF.

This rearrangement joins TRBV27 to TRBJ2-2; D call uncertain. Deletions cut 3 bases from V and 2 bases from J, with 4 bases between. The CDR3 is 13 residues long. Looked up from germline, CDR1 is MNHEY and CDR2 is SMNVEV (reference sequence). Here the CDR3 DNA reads TGTGCCAGCAGTTTCATTAACACCGGGGAGCTGTTTTTT. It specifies CASSFINTGELFF.

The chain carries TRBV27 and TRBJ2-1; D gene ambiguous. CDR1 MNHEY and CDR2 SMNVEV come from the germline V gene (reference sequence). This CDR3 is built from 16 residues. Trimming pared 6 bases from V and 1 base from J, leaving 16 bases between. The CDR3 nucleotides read TGTGCCAGCAGCCCCCCCTCTGCGGTATCCTACAATGAGCAGTTCTTC. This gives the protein CASSPPSAVSYNEQFF.

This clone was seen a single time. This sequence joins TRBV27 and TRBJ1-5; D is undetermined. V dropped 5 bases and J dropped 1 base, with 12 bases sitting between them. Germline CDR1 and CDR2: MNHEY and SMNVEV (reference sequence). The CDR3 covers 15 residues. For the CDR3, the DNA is TGTGCCAGCAGTCCCCTGTCCTCGAGCAATCAGCCCCAGCATTTT. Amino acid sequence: CASSPLSSSNQPQHF.

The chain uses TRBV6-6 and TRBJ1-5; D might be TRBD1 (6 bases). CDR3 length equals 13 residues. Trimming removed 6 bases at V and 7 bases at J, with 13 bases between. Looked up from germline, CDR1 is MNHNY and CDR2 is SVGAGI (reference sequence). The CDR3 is CASSSPGEQPQHF. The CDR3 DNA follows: TGTGCCAGCAGCTCCCCAGGGGAACAGCCCCAGCATTTT.

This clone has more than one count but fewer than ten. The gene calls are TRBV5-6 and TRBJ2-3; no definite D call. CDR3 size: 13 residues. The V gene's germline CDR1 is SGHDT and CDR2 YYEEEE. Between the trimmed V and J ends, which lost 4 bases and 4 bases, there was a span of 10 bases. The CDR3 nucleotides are TGTGCCAGCAGCAGCGTAGTTCCAGATACGCAGTATTTT. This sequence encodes CASSSVVPDTQYF.

The CDR3 DNA reads as TGCAGCGTTTTGGACTTAGACACTGAAGCTTTCTTT. Its protein is CSVLDLDTEAFF. The chain carries TRBV29-1 and TRBJ1-1; no reliable D call. This CDR3 contains 12 residues. CDR1 SQVTM and CDR2 ANQGSEA come from the germline V gene. The ends were cut back, 5 bases at V and 3 bases at J, with 10 bases in the middle.

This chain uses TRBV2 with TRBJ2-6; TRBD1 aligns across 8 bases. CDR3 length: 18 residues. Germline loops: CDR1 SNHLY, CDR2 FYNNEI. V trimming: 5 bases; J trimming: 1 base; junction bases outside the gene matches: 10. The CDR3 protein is CASSRRTGLLSGANVLTF. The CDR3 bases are TGTGCCAGCAGTCGTCGGACAGGGTTACTATCTGGGGCCAACGTCCTGACTTTC.

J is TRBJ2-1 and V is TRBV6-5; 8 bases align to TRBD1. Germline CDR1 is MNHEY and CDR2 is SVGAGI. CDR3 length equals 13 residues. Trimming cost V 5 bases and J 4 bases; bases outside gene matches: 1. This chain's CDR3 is CASSRTGYNEQFF. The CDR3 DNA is TGTGCCAGCAGTCGGACAGGGTACAATGAGCAGTTCTTC.

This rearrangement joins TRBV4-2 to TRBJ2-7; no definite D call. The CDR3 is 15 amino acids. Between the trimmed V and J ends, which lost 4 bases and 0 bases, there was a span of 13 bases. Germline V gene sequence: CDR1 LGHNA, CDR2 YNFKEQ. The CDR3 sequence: CASSPAAVSSYEQYF. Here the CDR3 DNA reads TGTGCCAGCAGCCCGGCGGCGGTGAGCTCCTACGAGCAGTACTTC.